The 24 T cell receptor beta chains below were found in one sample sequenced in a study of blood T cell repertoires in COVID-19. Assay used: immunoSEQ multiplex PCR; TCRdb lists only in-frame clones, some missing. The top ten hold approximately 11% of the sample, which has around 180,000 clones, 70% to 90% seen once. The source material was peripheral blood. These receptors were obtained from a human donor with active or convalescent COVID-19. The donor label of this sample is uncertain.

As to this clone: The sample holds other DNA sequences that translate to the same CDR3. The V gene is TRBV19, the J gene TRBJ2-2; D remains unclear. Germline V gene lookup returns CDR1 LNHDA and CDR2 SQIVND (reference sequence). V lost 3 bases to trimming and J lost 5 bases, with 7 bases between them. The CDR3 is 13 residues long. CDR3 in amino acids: CASSIVLTGELFF. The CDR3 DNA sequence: TGTGCCAGTAGTATCGTCCTAACCGGGGAGCTGTTTTTT.

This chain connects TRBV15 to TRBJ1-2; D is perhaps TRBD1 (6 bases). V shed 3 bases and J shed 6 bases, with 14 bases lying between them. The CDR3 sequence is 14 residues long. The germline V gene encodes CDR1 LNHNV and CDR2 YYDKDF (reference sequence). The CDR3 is CATSSLTGSDGYTF. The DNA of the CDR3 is TGTGCCACCAGCAGTTTGACAGGCTCCGATGGCTACACCTTC.

CDR3 region: CASSQDRAPLPKGYTF. Here the CDR3 DNA reads TGTGCCAGCAGCCAAGATAGAGCCCCGCTACCGAAGGGCTACACCTTC. This sequence joins TRBV14 and TRBJ1-2; the D is unclear. V was cut by 0 bases and J by 8 bases, with 19 bases left in between. This CDR3 contains 16 residues. Germline values: CDR1 SGHDN, CDR2 FVKESK.

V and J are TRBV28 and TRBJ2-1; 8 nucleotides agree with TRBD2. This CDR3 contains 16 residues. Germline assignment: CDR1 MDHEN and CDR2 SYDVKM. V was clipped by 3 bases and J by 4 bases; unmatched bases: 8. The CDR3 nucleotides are TGTGCCAGCAGTTTCGGCGGGGGGATACCTTACAATGAGCAGTTCTTC. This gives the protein CASSFGGGIPYNEQFF.

CDR3 sequence reads: CASSRAGTGELFF. As DNA, the CDR3 is TGTGCCAGCAGTCGGGCGGGCACCGGGGAGCTGTTTTTT. The chain carries TRBV6-5 and TRBJ2-2; tentative D call: TRBD2 (5 bases). Germline V gene data show CDR1 as MNHEY and CDR2 as SVGAGI. V was trimmed by 5 bases and J by 4 bases, leaving 8 bases between them. The CDR3 is 13 residues long.

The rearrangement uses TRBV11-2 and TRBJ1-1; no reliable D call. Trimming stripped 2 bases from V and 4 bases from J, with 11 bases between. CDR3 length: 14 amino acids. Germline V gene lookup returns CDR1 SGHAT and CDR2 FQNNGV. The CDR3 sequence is CASSLTGGGTEAFF. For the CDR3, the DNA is TGTGCCAGCAGCTTAACGGGAGGAGGCACTGAAGCTTTCTTT.

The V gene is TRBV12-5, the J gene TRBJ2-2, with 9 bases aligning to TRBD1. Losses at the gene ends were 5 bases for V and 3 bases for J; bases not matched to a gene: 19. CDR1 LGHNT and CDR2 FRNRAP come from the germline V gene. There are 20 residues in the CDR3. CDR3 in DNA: TGTGCTAGTGGTCCCTCGCCCGGGACAGGGTATCAAAAGTACACCGGGGAGCTGTTTTTT. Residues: CASGPSPGTGYQKYTGELFF.

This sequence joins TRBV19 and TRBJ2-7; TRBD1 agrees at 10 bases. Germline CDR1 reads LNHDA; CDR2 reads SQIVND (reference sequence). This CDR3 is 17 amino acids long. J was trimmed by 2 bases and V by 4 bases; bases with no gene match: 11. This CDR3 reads CASSTGTGVQYTYEQYF. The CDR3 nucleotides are TGTGCCAGTAGTACGGGGACAGGGGTCCAATATACCTACGAGCAGTACTTC.

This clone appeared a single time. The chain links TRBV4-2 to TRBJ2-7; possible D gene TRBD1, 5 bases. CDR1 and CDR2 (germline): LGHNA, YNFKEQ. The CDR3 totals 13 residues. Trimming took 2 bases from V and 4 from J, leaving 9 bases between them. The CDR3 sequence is CASSQQGPYEQYF. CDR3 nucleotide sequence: TGTGCCAGCAGCCAACAGGGCCCGTACGAGCAGTACTTC.

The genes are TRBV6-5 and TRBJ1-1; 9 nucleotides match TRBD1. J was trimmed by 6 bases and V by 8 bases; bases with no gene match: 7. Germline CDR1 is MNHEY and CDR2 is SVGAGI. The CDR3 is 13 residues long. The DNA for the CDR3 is TGTGCCAGCCGAATTAGGACAGGGGCTGAAGCTTTCTTT. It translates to CASRIRTGAEAFF.

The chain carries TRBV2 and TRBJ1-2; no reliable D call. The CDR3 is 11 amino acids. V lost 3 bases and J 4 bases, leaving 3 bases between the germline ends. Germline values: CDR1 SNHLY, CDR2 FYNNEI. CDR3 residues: CASSEAYGYTF. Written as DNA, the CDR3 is TGTGCCAGCAGTGAGGCCTATGGCTACACCTTC.

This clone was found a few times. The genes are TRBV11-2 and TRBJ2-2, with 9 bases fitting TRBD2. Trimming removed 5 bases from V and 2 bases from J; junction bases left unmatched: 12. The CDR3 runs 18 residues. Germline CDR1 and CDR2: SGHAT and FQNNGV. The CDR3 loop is CASSPRVAGALNTGELFF. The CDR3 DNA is TGTGCCAGCAGCCCCCGGGTAGCGGGAGCCTTAAACACCGGGGAGCTGTTTTTT. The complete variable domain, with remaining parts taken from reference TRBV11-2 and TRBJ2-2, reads EAGVAQSPRYKIIEKRQSVAFWCNPISGHATLYWYQQILGQGPKLLIQFQNNGVVDDSQLPKDRFSAERLKGVDSTLKIQPAKLEDSAVYLCASSPRVAGALNTGELFFGEGSRLTVL.

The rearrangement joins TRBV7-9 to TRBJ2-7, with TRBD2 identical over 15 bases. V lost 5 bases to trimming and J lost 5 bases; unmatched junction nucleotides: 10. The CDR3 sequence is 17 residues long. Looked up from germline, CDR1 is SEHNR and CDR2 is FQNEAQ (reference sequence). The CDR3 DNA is TGTGCCAGCAGCAGGACTAGCGGGAGGGCCGTATACAACGAGCAGTACTTC. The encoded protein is CASSRTSGRAVYNEQYF. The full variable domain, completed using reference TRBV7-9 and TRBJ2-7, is DTGVSQNPRHKITKRGQNVTFRCDPISEHNRLYWYRQTLGQGPEFLTYFQNEAQLEKSRLLSDRFSAERPKGSFSTLEIQRTEQGDSAMYLCASSRTSGRAVYNEQYFGPGTRLTVT.

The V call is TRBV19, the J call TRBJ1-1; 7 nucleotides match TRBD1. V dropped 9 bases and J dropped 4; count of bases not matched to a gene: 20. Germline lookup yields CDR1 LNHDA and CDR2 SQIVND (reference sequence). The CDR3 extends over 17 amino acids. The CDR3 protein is CASTRQGTAKGGTEAFF. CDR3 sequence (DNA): TGTGCCAGCACAAGACAGGGTACAGCGAAAGGGGGCACTGAAGCTTTCTTT.

CDR3 sequence (DNA): TGTGCCAGCAGCTTAGAACAGAACTACGAGCAGTACTTC. It translates to CASSLEQNYEQYF. The chain joins TRBV7-2 to TRBJ2-7; D is uncertain. Germline assignment: CDR1 SGHTA and CDR2 FQGNSA. CDR3 length equals 13 residues. V shed 1 base and J shed 3 bases, with 7 bases lying between them.

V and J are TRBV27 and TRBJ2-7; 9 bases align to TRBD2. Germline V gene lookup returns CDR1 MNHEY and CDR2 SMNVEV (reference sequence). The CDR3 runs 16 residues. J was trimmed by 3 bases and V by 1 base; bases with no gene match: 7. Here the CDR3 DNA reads TGTGCCAGCAGTTTATTGCCTAGCGGGATTATCTACGAGCAGTACTTC. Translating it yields CASSLLPSGIIYEQYF.

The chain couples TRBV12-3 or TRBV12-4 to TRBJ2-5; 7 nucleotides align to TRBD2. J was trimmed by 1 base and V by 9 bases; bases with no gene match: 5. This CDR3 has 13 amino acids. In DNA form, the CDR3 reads TGTGCCAGGCATCGGGAGGCCCAAGAGACCCAGTACTTC. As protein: CARHREAQETQYF.

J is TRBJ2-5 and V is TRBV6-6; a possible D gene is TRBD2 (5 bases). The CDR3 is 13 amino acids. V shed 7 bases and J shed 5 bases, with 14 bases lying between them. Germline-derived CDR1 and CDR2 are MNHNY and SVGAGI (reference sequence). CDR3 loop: CASTGGWEETQYF. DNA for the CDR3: TGTGCCAGCACCGGTGGGTGGGAGGAGACCCAGTACTTC.

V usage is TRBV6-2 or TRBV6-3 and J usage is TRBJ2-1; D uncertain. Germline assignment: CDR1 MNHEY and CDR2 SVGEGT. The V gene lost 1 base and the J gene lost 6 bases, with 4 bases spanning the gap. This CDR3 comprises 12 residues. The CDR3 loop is CASSYWLNEQFF. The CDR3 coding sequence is TGTGCCAGCAGTTACTGGCTCAATGAGCAGTTCTTC.

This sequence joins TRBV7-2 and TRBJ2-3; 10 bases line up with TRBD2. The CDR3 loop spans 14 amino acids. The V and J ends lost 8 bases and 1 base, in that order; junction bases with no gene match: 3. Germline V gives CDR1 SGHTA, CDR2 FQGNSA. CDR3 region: CASAGTSGTDTQYF. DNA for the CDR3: TGTGCCAGCGCCGGGACTAGCGGCACAGATACGCAGTATTTT.

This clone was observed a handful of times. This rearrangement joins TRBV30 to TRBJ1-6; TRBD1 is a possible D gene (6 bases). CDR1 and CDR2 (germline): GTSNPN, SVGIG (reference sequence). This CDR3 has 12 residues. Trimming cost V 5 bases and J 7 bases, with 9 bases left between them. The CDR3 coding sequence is TGTGCCTGGGACAGGCGGAATTCACCCCTCCACTTT. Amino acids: CAWDRRNSPLHF.

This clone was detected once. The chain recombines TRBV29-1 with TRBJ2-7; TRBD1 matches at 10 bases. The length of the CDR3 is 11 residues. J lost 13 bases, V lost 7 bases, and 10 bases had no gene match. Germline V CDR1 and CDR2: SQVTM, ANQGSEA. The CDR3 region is CSAGTGEITYF. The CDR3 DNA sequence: TGCAGCGCCGGGACAGGGGAGATAACTTACTTC.

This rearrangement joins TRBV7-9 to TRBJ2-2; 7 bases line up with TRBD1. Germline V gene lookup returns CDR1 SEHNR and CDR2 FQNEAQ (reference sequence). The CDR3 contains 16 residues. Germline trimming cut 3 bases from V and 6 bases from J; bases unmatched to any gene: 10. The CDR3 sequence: CASSLATGTPPGELFF. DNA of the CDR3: TGTGCCAGCAGCTTGGCGACAGGGACCCCACCCGGGGAGCTGTTTTTT.

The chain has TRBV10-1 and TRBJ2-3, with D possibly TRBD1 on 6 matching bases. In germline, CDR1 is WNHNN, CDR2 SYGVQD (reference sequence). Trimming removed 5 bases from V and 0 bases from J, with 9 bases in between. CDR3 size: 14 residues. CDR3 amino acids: CASSRTASTDTQYF. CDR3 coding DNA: TGCGCCAGCAGTAGGACAGCTAGCACAGATACGCAGTATTTT.